This record covers a single T cell receptor beta chain. This clone was counted once. Its antigen is unknown. Base qualities are missing; no much larger clone stands one base away. The data originate from a study of shared clonotypes between healthy human individuals (TCRdb year 2020). Background for the entire study: The cohort comprised a couple of women and a few men aged 18 to 49 years. Blood TCR repertoires of about 5 healthy adults were deeply sequenced to estimate repertoire size and the extent of clonotype sharing between individuals. Between about 0.9 and 10 billion PBMCs per donor were obtained by leukapheresis. Per donor, three plates each were used for CD4 naive and CD4 memory, two for CD8 naive, and one for CD8 memory. Different laboratories and diverse techniques were used to prepare libraries and sequence TCR repertoires, to increase sequencing depth and limit assay-specific biases.

Healthy HIV-negative adults with no recently reported acute infections or vaccinations were included as donors. Every donor was a Caucasian adult living in Nashville, Tennessee, USA. CD4+ T cells were enriched through magnetic negative selection, after which naive cells were positively selected on CD45RA and the remaining negative fraction served as the memory subset. Blood was collected by leukapheresis, and PBMCs were isolated by Ficoll-Histopaque density gradient centrifugation and then cryopreserved in liquid nitrogen vapor phase. Analytical flow cytometry was used to check the purity and quantity of every magnetically sorted T cell population. From each sorted fraction, genomic DNA was isolated and quantified by UV absorbance on a Nanodrop 2000c. Including cysteine and phenylalanine, the CDR3 has 15 amino acids. Here the CDR3 DNA is all that survives: 45 bases in frame from base 1. The germline V gene provides CDR1 SGHTS and CDR2 YDEGEE. V and J are truncated by 1 base and 1 base respectively, leaving an intervening sequence of 6 bases.

TCR CDR3 regions were amplified from genomic DNA by multiplex PCR using the deep immunoSEQ assay. Genomic DNA extracted from each cell subset was distributed evenly over all wells of several immunoSEQ 96-well plates, and each plate served as one replicate. For sorted subsets, each replicate PCR was loaded with around 200 ng genomic DNA, equivalent to about 33,000 T cell genomes. The purified libraries were quantified using a Qubit 3.0 fluorometer, sized with a Bioanalyzer 2100, and then quantified again using the KAPA Library Quantification kit. Each immunoSEQ 96-well plate was sequenced on its own single-read 150-cycle Illumina NextSeq 550 flow cell. In the authors' own workflow: Because the immunoSEQ output included only junctional sequences and no quality scores, the filtering could not be the same as the filtering used for full-length reads. Sequences were annotated with PyIR, a Python wrapper for IgBLAST v1.9, using IMGT germline references to assign V/J genes and CDR3. Any read was removed if the V/J assignment was weak (E-value above 1e-6), the CDR3 was missing, or the read contained stop codons, out-of-frame junctions, or ambiguous translated residues. A V3J clonotype was defined by an identical inferred V gene, J gene, and CDR3 amino acid sequence. To compute the percentage overlap between repertoires, the number of shared unique clonotypes was divided by the size of the smaller repertoire. Three approaches were used to assess repertoire richness: RTK rarefaction, the Chao1 estimator, and Recon v2.1 estimates of unobserved clonotypes. For all TCRbeta clonotypes obtained by the gDNA method from a handful of donors, generation probabilities were computed with OLGA. Sourced from immuneACCESS, this table was stored by TCRdb with only in-frame sequences that have V and J called. A share of the clones is absent; for the studies checked, an unresolved V gene accounts for under half, and the remainder has no known explanation. D and trimming come from the DNA, and the V and J calls and clone size come from that table. The sample table records 2 million to 2.5 million clones; approximately 93% of these occur just once. Together, the top ten hold roughly 0.36% of the sample.

Results the study describes overall, beyond this receptor: Higher generation probabilities were observed for clonotypes shared by all four sorted-subset donors than for non-shared clonotypes. Larger estimated clonotype richness was generally found for naive subsets than for memory subsets. Only blood was sampled, and tissue TCR repertoires likely differ from those in blood. Pairwise subsampling led to the expectation that sequencing depth would affect the degree of clonotype sharing among donors. Rarefaction of sorted-subset datasets indicated incomplete sequencing despite the large sequencing depth. Because the study included only a small number of donors, the genetic and exposure-history diversity represented was limited. About 5% of naive CD4, 3.5% of naive CD8, approximately 2% of memory CD4, and approximately 0.39% of memory CD8 clonotypes were shared across several donors.

The receptor comes from a man aged 18 to 35 in good health. Some clones in this sample may be carry-over from other donors' samples. Sequencing was carried out using naive CD4+ T cells from PBMCs. According to the study, the label for this sample's cell subset or site signals: CD45RA+ positively selected. The chain was built from TRBV5-8 and TRBJ2-6, with the D gene call left open. Read as DNA, the sequence is TGTGCCAGCAGCTTGATGAGATCTGGGGCCAACGTCCTGACTTTC. Its protein reads: CASSLMRSGANVLTF.